The 14 T cell receptor beta chains reported below all come from one sample, sequenced in a study of CD8 T cells in ankylosing spondylitis. In TCRdb, the 5' RACE reads were re-called with MiXCR into one record per CDR3 protein. The repertoire holds some 140,000 distinct CDR3 sequences, with roughly 11% as singletons. The sample was blood, either unsorted or a sorted T cell fraction (not recorded which). These TCRs come from a female donor with ankylosing spondylitis or in good health (not recorded which).

This clonotype appeared many times. The chain recombines TRBV28 with TRBJ1-2; D call uncertain. Germline CDR1 is MDHEN and CDR2 is SYDVKM. This CDR3 region has 12 residues. V lost 2 bases to trimming and J lost 5 bases, with 6 bases between them. CDR3 loop: CASSLDTYGYTF. CDR3 bases: TGTGCCAGCAGTTTAGATACTTATGGCTACACCTTC.

The chain has TRBV29-1 and TRBJ2-3; 9 nucleotides agree with TRBD1. The CDR3 sequence is 15 residues long. The germline V gene encodes CDR1 SQVTM and CDR2 ANQGSEA. Losses at the gene ends were 4 bases for V and 3 bases for J; bases not matched to a gene: 8. CDR3 nucleotides: TGCAGCGTTGTGGGGACAGGGAGTGGGACAGATACGCAGTATTTT. Its translation: CSVVGTGSGTDTQYF.

This clonotype was seen repeatedly, ten times or more. The chain couples TRBV7-9 to TRBJ1-3; D uncertain. The CDR3 is 15 amino acids. Germline CDR1 reads SEHNR; CDR2 reads FQNEAQ (reference sequence). V was shortened by 4 bases and J by 2 bases, with 12 bases between the two germline ends. The CDR3 protein is CASSSNLEAGNTIYF. As DNA, the CDR3 is TGTGCCAGCAGCTCCAATCTCGAGGCTGGAAACACCATATATTTT.

This clonotype appeared a few times. V and J are TRBV7-9 and TRBJ2-7; the D gene could be TRBD1 or TRBD2 (6 bases each). This CDR3 spans 14 amino acids. The germline V and J ends were trimmed by 5 bases and 5 bases, with 16 bases remaining between them. Germline loops: CDR1 SEHNR, CDR2 FQNEAQ (reference sequence). CDR3 coding DNA: TGTGCCAGCAGCCTGAGGGGGGCATTGGACGAGCAGTACTTC. Its translation is CASSLRGALDEQYF.

This clonotype was recorded at least ten times. V and J are TRBV14 and TRBJ2-7, with D unclear. With 1 base removed from V and 5 bases from J, the gap between germline ends came to 15 bases. Looked up from germline, CDR1 is SGHDN and CDR2 is FVKESK. The CDR3 is 15 amino acids. This CDR3 is CASSQVRNPPNEQYF. The CDR3 DNA follows: TGTGCCAGCAGCCAAGTACGGAATCCTCCCAACGAGCAGTACTTC.

This clonotype was counted at least ten times. The chain has TRBV7-2 and TRBJ2-4; D might be TRBD2 (6 bases). CDR3 length equals 14 residues. Germline V gene lookup returns CDR1 SGHTA and CDR2 FQGNSA. V gave up 5 bases and J gave up 6 bases, with 14 bases separating them. DNA of the CDR3: TGTGCCAGCAGCGACCGGGCGGGGCCAAACATTCAGTACTTC. It yields the protein CASSDRAGPNIQYF. The full variable domain, with the rest looked up from reference TRBV7-2 and TRBJ2-4, is GAGVSQSPSNKVTEKGKDVELRCDPISGHTALYWYRQSLGQGLEFLIYFQGNSAPDKSGLPSDRFSAERTGGSVSTLTIQRTQQEDSAVYLCASSDRAGPNIQYFGAGTRLSVL.

Only a few counts were recorded for this clonotype. The chain uses TRBV19 and TRBJ1-1; TRBD1 matches at 7 bases. Trimming cost V 4 bases and J 1 base; bases outside gene matches: 9. The CDR3 spans 16 residues. Germline assignment: CDR1 LNHDA and CDR2 SQIVND (reference sequence). The CDR3 DNA is TGTGCCAGTAGTACCACCCCCGGGACAGAGAACACTGAAGCTTTCTTT. Protein: CASSTTPGTENTEAFF.

Only a few counts were recorded for this clonotype. The CDR3 DNA reads as TGTGCCAGCAGTAGGGCTTCAGGGGCTACTCGCTCCTACGAGCAGTACTTC. Amino acids: CASSRASGATRSYEQYF. V gene TRBV6-1 combines with J gene TRBJ2-7; a weak D match, TRBD1 (6 bases). V lost 5 bases and J 0 bases, leaving 20 bases between the germline ends. Germline CDR1 MNHNS, CDR2 SASEGT. This CDR3 is 17 amino acids long.

This clonotype showed up many times. V usage is TRBV5-1 and J usage is TRBJ1-1; D is unclear. Per the germline V gene, CDR1 is SGHRS and CDR2 is YFSETQ. This CDR3 has 15 amino acids. Trimming left V 1 base short and J 1 base short, with 11 bases between. The CDR3 here is CASSLTSVGNTEAFF. The CDR3 DNA reads TGCGCCAGCAGCTTGACGAGTGTTGGGAACACTGAAGCTTTCTTT. Full variable domain (remainder filled in from reference TRBV5-1 and TRBJ1-1): KAGVTQTPRYLIKTRGQQVTLSCSPISGHRSVSWYQQTPGQGLQFLFEYFSETQRNKGNFPGRFSGRQFSNSRSEMNVSTLELGDSALYLCASSLTSVGNTEAFFGQGTRLTVV.

This clonotype was recorded a few times. The chain carries TRBV19 and TRBJ2-3; tentatively, D is TRBD2 (5 bases). Between the trimmed V and J ends, which lost 5 bases and 0 bases, there was a span of 12 bases. This CDR3 is built from 15 residues. The germline V gene encodes CDR1 LNHDA and CDR2 SQIVND (reference sequence). The CDR3 sequence is CASSHPGTSTDTQYF. DNA of the CDR3: TGTGCCAGTAGTCACCCGGGAACTAGCACAGATACGCAGTATTTT.

This rearrangement joins TRBV29-1 to TRBJ1-5; D is unresolved. The germline gives CDR1 SQVTM, CDR2 ANQGSEA. V gave up 4 bases and J gave up 4 bases, with 8 bases separating them. The CDR3 has 12 residues. The DNA for the CDR3 is TGCAGCGTTGGCACAATGAATCAGCCCCAGCATTTT. Protein sequence: CSVGTMNQPQHF. The whole variable domain, remainder taken from reference TRBV29-1 and TRBJ1-5, is SAVISQKPSRDICQRGTSLTIQCQVDSQVTMMFWYRQQPGQSLTLIATANQGSEATYESGFVIDKFPISRPNLTFSTLTVSNMSPEDSSIYLCSVGTMNQPQHFGDGTRLSIL.

The chain recombines TRBV11-2 with TRBJ1-5; the D gene is possibly TRBD1 (6 bases). V was shortened by 2 bases and J by 5 bases, with 22 bases between the two germline ends. Germline V gene lookup returns CDR1 SGHAT and CDR2 FQNNGV. This CDR3 is built from 18 residues. In nucleotides, the CDR3 is TGTGCCAGCAGCTTAAACCCCTTGACAGGTGGAATTCATCAGCCCCAGCATTTT. This sequence encodes CASSLNPLTGGIHQPQHF.

A few counts support this clonotype. The chain has TRBV7-9 and TRBJ2-7; D call uncertain. The CDR3 loop spans 15 amino acids. V lost 5 bases and J 3 bases, leaving 17 bases between the germline ends. Per germline, CDR1 SEHNR and CDR2 FQNEAQ (reference sequence). CDR3 bases: TGTGCCAGCAGCCCCCGGACCTCCTATCTCTACGAGCAGTACTTC. Its protein is CASSPRTSYLYEQYF.

There are a few counts of this clonotype. This chain joins TRBV19 and TRBJ1-2; TRBD1 might be the D (6 bases). Germline V gives CDR1 LNHDA, CDR2 SQIVND (reference sequence). There are 14 residues in the CDR3. V shed 5 bases and J shed 4 bases, with 14 bases lying between them. The CDR3 region has the DNA TGTGCCAGTAGTGCAACAGGGATCGGCTATGGCTACACCTTC. Translation gives CASSATGIGYGYTF.